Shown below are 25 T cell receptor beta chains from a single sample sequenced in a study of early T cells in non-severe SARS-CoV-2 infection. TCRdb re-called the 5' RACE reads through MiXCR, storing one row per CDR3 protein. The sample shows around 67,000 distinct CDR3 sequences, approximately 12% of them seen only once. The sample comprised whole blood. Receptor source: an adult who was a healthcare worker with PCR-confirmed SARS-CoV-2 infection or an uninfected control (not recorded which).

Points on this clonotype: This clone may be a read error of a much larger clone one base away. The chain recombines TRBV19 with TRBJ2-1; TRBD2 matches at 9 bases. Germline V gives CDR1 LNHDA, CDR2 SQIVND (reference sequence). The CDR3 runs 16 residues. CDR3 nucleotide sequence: TGTGCCAGTAAACTTGGCGGGAGGGGCACCTACAAAGAGCAGTTCTTC. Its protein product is CASKLGGRGTYKEQFF.

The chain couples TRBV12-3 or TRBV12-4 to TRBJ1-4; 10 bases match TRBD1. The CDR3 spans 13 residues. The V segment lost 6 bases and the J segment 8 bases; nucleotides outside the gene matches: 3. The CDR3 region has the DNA TGTGCCAGCAGCCCGGGACAGGGGGAAAAACTGTTTTTT. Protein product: CASSPGQGEKLFF.

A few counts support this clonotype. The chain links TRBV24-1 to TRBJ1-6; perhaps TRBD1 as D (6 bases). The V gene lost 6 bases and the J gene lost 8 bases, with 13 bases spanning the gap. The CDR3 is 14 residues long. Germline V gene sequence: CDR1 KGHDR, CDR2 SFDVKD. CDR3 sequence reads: CATSPGELDSPLHF. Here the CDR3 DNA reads TGTGCCACCAGTCCAGGGGAGTTGGATTCACCCCTCCACTTT.

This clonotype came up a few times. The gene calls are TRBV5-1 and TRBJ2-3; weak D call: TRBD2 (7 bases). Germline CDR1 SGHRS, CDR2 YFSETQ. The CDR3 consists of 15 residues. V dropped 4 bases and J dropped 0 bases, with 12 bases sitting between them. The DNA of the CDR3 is TGCGCCAGCAGCCCCGGGGGGCATAGCACAGATACGCAGTATTTT. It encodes CASSPGGHSTDTQYF.

The CDR3 loop is CASSQPGQITEAFF. Here the CDR3 DNA reads TGTGCCAGCAGCCAACCGGGACAGATCACTGAAGCTTTCTTT. The J gene is TRBJ1-1, the V gene TRBV3-1, with 7 bases fitting TRBD1. Trimming cost V 2 bases and J 4 bases; bases outside gene matches: 4. In germline, CDR1 is LGHDT, CDR2 YNNKEL (reference sequence). The CDR3 is 14 residues long.

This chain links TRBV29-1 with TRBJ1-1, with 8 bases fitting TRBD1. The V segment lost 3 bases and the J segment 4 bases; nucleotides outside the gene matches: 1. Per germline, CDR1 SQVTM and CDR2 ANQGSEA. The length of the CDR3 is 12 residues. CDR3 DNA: TGCAGCGTTGACAGGGGGCTCACTGAAGCTTTCTTT. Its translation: CSVDRGLTEAFF.

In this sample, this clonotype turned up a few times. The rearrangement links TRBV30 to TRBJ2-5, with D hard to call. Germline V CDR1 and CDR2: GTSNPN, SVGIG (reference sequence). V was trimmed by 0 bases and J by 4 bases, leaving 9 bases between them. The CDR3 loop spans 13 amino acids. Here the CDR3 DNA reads TGTGCCTGGAGTGTACCAAACGGAGAGACCCAGTACTTC. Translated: CAWSVPNGETQYF.

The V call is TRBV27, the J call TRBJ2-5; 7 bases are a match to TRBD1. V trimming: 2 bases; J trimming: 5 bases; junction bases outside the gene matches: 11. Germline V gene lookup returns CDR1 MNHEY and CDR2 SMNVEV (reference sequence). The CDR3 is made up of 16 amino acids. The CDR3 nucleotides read TGTGCCAGCAGTTTAGTGGGCTTGACAGGGCTGGAGACCCAGTACTTC. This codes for CASSLVGLTGLETQYF.

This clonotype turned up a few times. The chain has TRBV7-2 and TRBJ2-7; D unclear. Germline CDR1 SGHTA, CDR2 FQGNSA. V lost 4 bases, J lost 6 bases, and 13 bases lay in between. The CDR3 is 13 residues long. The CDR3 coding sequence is TGTGCCAGCAGCTATGTCGTGGGTATCGAGCAGTACTTC. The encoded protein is CASSYVVGIEQYF.

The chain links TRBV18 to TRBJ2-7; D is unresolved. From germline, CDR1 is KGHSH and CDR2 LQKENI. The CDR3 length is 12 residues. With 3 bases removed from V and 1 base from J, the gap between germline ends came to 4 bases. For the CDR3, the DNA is TGTGCCAGCTCACCCTTTTCCTACGAGCAGTACTTC. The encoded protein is CASSPFSYEQYF.

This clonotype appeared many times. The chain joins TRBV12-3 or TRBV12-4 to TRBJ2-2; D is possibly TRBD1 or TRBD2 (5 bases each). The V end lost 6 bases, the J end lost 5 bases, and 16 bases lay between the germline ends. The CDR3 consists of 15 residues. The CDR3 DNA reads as TGTGCCAGCAGCTCCCGGGGCCTGTTTACCGGGGAGCTGTTTTTT. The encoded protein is CASSSRGLFTGELFF.

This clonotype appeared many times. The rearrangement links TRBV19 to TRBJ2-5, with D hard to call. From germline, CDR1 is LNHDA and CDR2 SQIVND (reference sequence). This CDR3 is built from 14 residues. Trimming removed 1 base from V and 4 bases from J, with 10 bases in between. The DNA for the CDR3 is TGTGCCAGTAGTATAGTCGGGCAGATAGAGACCCAGTACTTC. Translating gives CASSIVGQIETQYF.

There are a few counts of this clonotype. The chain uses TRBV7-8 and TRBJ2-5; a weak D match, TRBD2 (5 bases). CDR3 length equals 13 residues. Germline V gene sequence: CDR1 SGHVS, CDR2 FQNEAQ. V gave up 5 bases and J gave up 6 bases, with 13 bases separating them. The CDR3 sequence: CASSPGLPKTQYF. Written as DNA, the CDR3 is TGTGCCAGCAGCCCCGGACTGCCCAAGACCCAGTACTTC.

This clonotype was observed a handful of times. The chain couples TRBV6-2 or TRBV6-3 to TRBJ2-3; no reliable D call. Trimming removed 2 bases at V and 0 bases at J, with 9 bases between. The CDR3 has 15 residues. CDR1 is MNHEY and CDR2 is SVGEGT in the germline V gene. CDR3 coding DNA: TGTGCCAGCAGTTACAGGGATGCTAGCACAGATACGCAGTATTTT. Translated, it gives CASSYRDASTDTQYF.

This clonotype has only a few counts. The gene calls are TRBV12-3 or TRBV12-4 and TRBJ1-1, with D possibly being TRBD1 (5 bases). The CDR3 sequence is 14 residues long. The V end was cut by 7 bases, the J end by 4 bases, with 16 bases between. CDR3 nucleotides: TGTGCCAGCATTCGGGGGAGAGGCGTCACTGAAGCTTTCTTT. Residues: CASIRGRGVTEAFF.

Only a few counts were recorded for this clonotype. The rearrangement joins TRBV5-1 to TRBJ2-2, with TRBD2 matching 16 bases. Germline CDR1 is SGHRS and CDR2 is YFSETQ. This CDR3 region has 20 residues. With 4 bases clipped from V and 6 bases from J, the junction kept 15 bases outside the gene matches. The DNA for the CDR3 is TGCGCCAGCAGCCCGCACGGCCCCGGGACTAGCGGGAGGGCCGCCGGGGAGCTGTTTTTT. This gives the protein CASSPHGPGTSGRAAGELFF.

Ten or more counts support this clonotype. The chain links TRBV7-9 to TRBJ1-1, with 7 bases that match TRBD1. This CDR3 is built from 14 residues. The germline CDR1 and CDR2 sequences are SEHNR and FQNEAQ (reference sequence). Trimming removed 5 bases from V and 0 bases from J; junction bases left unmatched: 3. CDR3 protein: CASSIQGMNTEAFF. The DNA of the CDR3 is TGTGCCAGCAGCATACAGGGGATGAACACTGAAGCTTTCTTT. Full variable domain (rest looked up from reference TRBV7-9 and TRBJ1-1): DTGVSQNPRHKITKRGQNVTFRCDPISEHNRLYWYRQTLGQGPEFLTYFQNEAQLEKSRLLSDRFSAERPKGSFSTLEIQRTEQGDSAMYLCASSIQGMNTEAFFGQGTRLTVV.

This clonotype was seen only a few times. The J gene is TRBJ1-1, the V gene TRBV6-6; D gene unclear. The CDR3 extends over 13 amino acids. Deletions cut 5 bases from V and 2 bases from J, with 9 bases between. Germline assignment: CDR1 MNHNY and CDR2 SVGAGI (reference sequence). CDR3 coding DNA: TGTGCCAGCAGTATTGGGAGAAACACTGAAGCTTTCTTT. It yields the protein CASSIGRNTEAFF.

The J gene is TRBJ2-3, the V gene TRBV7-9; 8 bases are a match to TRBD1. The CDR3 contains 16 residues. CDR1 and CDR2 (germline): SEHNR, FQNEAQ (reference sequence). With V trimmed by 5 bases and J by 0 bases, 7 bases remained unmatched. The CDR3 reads CASSRRGQASTDTQYF. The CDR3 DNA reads TGTGCCAGCAGCAGACGGGGACAGGCTAGCACAGATACGCAGTATTTT.

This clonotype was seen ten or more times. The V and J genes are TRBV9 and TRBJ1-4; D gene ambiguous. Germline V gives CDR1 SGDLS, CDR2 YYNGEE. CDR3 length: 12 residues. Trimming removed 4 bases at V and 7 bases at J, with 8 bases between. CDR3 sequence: CASSKVGEKLFF. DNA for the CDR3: TGTGCCAGCAGCAAAGTGGGTGAAAAACTGTTTTTT.

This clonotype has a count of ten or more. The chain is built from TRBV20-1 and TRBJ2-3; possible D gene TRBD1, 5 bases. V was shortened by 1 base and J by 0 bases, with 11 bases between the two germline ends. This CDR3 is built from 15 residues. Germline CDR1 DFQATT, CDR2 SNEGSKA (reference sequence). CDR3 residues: CSARGQRSSTDTQYF. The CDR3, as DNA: TGCAGTGCTAGAGGACAGAGGTCTAGCACAGATACGCAGTATTTT.

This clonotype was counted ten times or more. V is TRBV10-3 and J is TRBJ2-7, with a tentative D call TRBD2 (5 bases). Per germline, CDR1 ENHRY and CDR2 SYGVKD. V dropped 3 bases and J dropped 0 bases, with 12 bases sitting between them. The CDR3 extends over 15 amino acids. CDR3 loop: CAISDGLESSYEQYF. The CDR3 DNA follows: TGTGCCATCAGTGATGGACTGGAGAGCTCCTACGAGCAGTACTTC.

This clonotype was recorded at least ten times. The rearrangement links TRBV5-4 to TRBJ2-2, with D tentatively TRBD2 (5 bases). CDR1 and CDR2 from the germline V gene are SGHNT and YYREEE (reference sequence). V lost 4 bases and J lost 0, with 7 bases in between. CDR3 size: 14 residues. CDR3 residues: CASSRTANTGELFF. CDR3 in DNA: TGTGCCAGCAGCCGGACTGCGAACACCGGGGAGCTGTTTTTT.

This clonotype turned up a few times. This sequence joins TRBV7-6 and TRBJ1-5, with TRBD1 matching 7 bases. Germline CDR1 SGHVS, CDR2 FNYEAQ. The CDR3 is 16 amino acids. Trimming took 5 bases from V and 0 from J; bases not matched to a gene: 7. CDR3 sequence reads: CASSPGQALSNQPQHF. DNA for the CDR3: TGTGCCAGCAGCCCCGGACAGGCGCTTAGCAATCAGCCCCAGCATTTT. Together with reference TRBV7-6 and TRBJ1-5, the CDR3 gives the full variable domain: GAGVSQSPRYKVTKRGQDVALRCDPISGHVSLYWYRQALGQGPEFLTYFNYEAQQDKSGLPNDRFSAERPEGSISTLTIQRTEQRDSAMYRCASSPGQALSNQPQHFGDGTRLSIL.

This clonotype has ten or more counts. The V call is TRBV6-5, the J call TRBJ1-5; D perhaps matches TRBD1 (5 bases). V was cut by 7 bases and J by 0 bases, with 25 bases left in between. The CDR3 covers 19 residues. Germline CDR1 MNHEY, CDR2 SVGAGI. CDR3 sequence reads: CASIDYQGIWLYSNQPQHF. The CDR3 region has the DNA TGTGCCAGCATCGACTACCAGGGAATATGGTTGTATAGCAATCAGCCCCAGCATTTT.